This T cell receptor (beta chain) was identified during a study of T cell responses to AZD1222 COVID-19 vaccine. Study overall: Pooling of second doses given at about 4 or about 12 weeks was done. Study-wide points: Only after the peak T cell response were repertoires sampled. In a largely white British group with more females than males, clonal diversity was possibly underestimated. Dominant at 160-218 and 743-854, vaccine-associated CD4 TCRs also spanned spike.

Using immunoSEQ multiplex PCR, the repertoire was profiled, and TCRdb retains in-frame clones only, with some absent. Of more than 150,000 clones in the sample, approximately 90% are singletons; the top ten hold 5% to 7.5%. Remarks on this clone: Its antigen is not identified.

Deletions cut 6 bases from V and 7 bases from J, with 16 bases between. CDR1 and CDR2 from the germline V gene are MDHEN and SYDVKM. The CDR3 consists of 15 residues. Sequenced here: peripheral blood, sampled on day 0 of AZD1222 vaccination. This chain connects TRBV28 to TRBJ1-6; D is perhaps TRBD1 (5 bases). The TCR was taken from an adult in good health. In DNA form, the CDR3 reads TGTGCCAGCAGGGGAGGCAGGGAATTCAATTCACCCCTCCACTTT. It encodes CASRGGREFNSPLHF.